This T cell receptor beta chain was sequenced during a study of shared clonotypes between healthy human individuals. Findings of the study overall: What rarefaction showed was incomplete sorted-subset sequencing despite large depth.

Data came from immunoSEQ multiplex PCR; TCRdb stores just in-frame clones and leaves some out. The sample has around 1.5 million clones, 95% to 99% seen once. This CDR3 is 15 amino acids long. Germline lookup yields CDR1 SGHKS and CDR2 YYEKEE (reference sequence). The germline V and J ends were trimmed by 4 bases and 5 bases, with 18 bases remaining between them. With regard to this clone: The antigen is unknown.

Material: naive CD4+ T cells sorted from blood. Documented subset: CD45RA+ positively selected. This TCR came from a young man in good health. This chain links TRBV5-5 with TRBJ1-1; D remains ambiguous. The CDR3 bases are TGTGCCAGCAGCCCCTTGACACCGCCGGGTACTGAAGCTTTCTTT. It encodes CASSPLTPPGTEAFF.